This passage covers 21 T cell receptor beta chains from one sample sequenced in a study of blood T cell repertoires in COVID-19. The assay was immunoSEQ multiplex PCR, and TCRdb's table has in-frame clones only and misses some. The sample consists of about 180,000 clones, around 83% of them appearing once. What was sequenced was PBMCs or T cells enriched from blood (not recorded which). The origin of the receptors is a middle-aged man who had recovered from COVID-19.

This chain connects TRBV24-1 to TRBJ2-2, with TRBD1 as a possible D gene (6 bases). In germline, CDR1 is KGHDR, CDR2 SFDVKD. Trimming shortened V by 7 bases and J by 6 bases, and 23 bases separated the two germline ends. This CDR3 contains 17 residues. CDR3 DNA: TGTGCCACCAGCCGTCCACCGAGGCAGGGGTTCGCCGGGGAGCTGTTTTTT. Translated, it gives CATSRPPRQGFAGELFF.

This chain connects TRBV30 to TRBJ1-1; TRBD1 matches 7 bases. Trimming at V came to 2 bases and at J to 4 bases, leaving 4 bases not matched to a gene. CDR3 size: 13 residues. From germline, CDR1 is GTSNPN and CDR2 SVGIG (reference sequence). This CDR3 is CAWSTDRATEAFF. For the CDR3, the DNA is TGTGCCTGGAGTACCGACAGGGCCACTGAAGCTTTCTTT.

The genes are TRBV19 and TRBJ2-5; 9 bases fit TRBD1. Trimming took 7 bases from V and 4 from J; bases not matched to a gene: 13. This CDR3 has 16 residues. Looked up from germline, CDR1 is LNHDA and CDR2 is SQIVND (reference sequence). CDR3 protein: CASTRRAGQGLETQYF. CDR3 DNA sequence: TGTGCCAGTACCAGGAGGGCGGGACAGGGACTAGAGACCCAGTACTTC.

This rearrangement joins TRBV5-6 to TRBJ2-5; 7 nucleotides align to TRBD2. The CDR3 contains 15 residues. The J segment lost 4 bases and the V segment lost 1 base, leaving 7 bases of the junction unmatched. CDR1 and CDR2 (germline): SGHDT, YYEEEE. The CDR3 sequence: CASSLRGASGETQYF. For the CDR3, the DNA is TGTGCCAGCAGCTTGCGCGGGGCTAGCGGAGAGACCCAGTACTTC.

This rearrangement joins TRBV7-8 to TRBJ1-1; 7 nucleotides match TRBD1. J was trimmed by 1 base and V by 5 bases; bases with no gene match: 10. This CDR3 has 16 residues. From germline, CDR1 is SGHVS and CDR2 FQNEAQ. The CDR3 nucleotides read TGTGCCAGCAGCGGCGGGGCAGGGGGACCGAACACTGAAGCTTTCTTT. Translating gives CASSGGAGGPNTEAFF.

The rearrangement joins TRBV6-5 to TRBJ2-1; TRBD2 matches 12 bases. Looked up from germline, CDR1 is MNHEY and CDR2 is SVGAGI. With V trimmed by 3 bases and J by 9 bases, 9 bases remained unmatched. This CDR3 has 16 amino acids. DNA for the CDR3: TGTGCCAGCAGTTATCGTGGACTAGCGGGGAGGGGTGAGCAGTTCTTC. It codes for CASSYRGLAGRGEQFF.

This clone was picked up one time. The chain carries TRBV5-1 and TRBJ1-2; TRBD1 agrees at 12 bases. This CDR3 is built from 15 residues. Looked up from germline, CDR1 is SGHRS and CDR2 is YFSETQ. The V gene end was trimmed by 2 bases and the J gene end by 8 bases; junction bases not matched to a gene: 7. CDR3 nucleotide sequence: TGCGCCAGCAGCTTTGGGGACAGGGGGCCGTCGGGCTACACCTTC. Translated: CASSFGDRGPSGYTF.

The rearrangement links TRBV18 to TRBJ2-5; D may be TRBD1 (6 bases). In germline, CDR1 is KGHSH, CDR2 LQKENI. V lost 3 bases to trimming and J lost 7 bases, with 21 bases between them. The CDR3 consists of 16 residues. The CDR3 sequence: CASSPPSSTGPSTQYF. The CDR3 DNA is TGTGCCAGCTCACCTCCTTCCTCGACAGGACCGTCGACCCAGTACTTC. Together with reference TRBV18 and TRBJ2-5, the CDR3 gives the full variable domain: NAGVMQNPRHLVRRRGQEARLRCSPMKGHSHVYWYRQLPEEGLKFMVYLQKENIIDESGMPKERFSAEFPKEGPSILRIQQVVRGDSAAYFCASSPPSSTGPSTQYFGPGTRLLVL.

The rearrangement links TRBV5-1 to TRBJ1-4; 7 bases fit TRBD1. V gave up 4 bases and J gave up 10 bases; unmatched junction bases: 16. Germline V lookup: CDR1 SGHRS, CDR2 YFSETQ. The CDR3 extends over 16 amino acids. CDR3 in amino acids: CASSLRGVTGAGKLFF. CDR3 sequence (DNA): TGCGCCAGCAGCCTAAGGGGCGTAACAGGGGCAGGAAAACTGTTTTTT.

CDR3 nucleotides: TGCGCCAGCAGCCAATTTGGCCAGGGAAACTCTGGGGCCAACGTCCTGACTTTC. Its protein is CASSQFGQGNSGANVLTF. V and J are TRBV4-1 and TRBJ2-6; perhaps TRBD1 as D (5 bases). This CDR3 contains 18 residues. Germline-derived CDR1 and CDR2 are MGHRA and YSYEKL. The ends were cut back, 2 bases at V and 0 bases at J, with 14 bases in the middle.

V and J are TRBV9 and TRBJ2-1, with 10 bases matching TRBD2. The CDR3 runs to 17 residues. Germline CDR1 reads SGDLS; CDR2 reads YYNGEE. V lost 0 bases and J lost 7; bases outside the gene matches: 10. CDR3: CASSVALLAGRDNEQFF. For the CDR3, the DNA is TGTGCCAGCAGCGTAGCCCTACTAGCGGGGAGAGATAATGAGCAGTTCTTC. Based on the CDR3 plus reference TRBV9 and TRBJ2-1, the full variable domain is DSGVTQTPKHLITATGQRVTLRCSPRSGDLSVYWYQQSLDQGLQFLIQYYNGEERAKGNILERFSAQQFPDLHSELNLSSLELGDSALYFCASSVALLAGRDNEQFFGPGTRLTVL.

The rearrangement uses TRBV2 and TRBJ1-1; 11 bases align to TRBD1. The CDR3 sequence is 14 residues long. CDR1 and CDR2 (germline): SNHLY, FYNNEI. The junction had 5 bases not matched to a gene; V was cut back by 6 bases and J by 5 bases. CDR3 in amino acids: CASRGTGGRTEAFF. In DNA, the CDR3 is TGTGCCAGCAGAGGGACAGGGGGGAGGACTGAAGCTTTCTTT.

This clone turned up a few times. J is TRBJ2-3 and V is TRBV5-1, with D unclear. Germline V gives CDR1 SGHRS, CDR2 YFSETQ. The CDR3 spans 15 residues. Trimming pared 0 bases from V and 3 bases from J, leaving 11 bases between. The CDR3 region has the DNA TGCGCCAGCAGCTTGGCCATCACAGAAACAGATACGCAGTATTTT. Encoded protein: CASSLAITETDTQYF.

V is TRBV6-5 and J is TRBJ1-5; TRBD1 matches at 7 bases. V was clipped by 6 bases and J by 2 bases; unmatched bases: 1. The CDR3 contains 13 residues. Germline assignment: CDR1 MNHEY and CDR2 SVGAGI. Here the CDR3 reads CASRGTGNQPQHF. CDR3 nucleotides: TGTGCCAGCAGGGGGACAGGCAATCAGCCCCAGCATTTT.

CDR3: CASSLTTASVEQFF. In DNA, the CDR3 is TGCGCCAGCAGCCTAACGACAGCTTCGGTCGAGCAGTTCTTC. The chain links TRBV5-1 to TRBJ2-1, with D possibly being TRBD1 (5 bases). This CDR3 has 14 residues. Germline assignment: CDR1 SGHRS and CDR2 YFSETQ. V dropped 4 bases and J dropped 10 bases, with 18 bases sitting between them.

This rearrangement joins TRBV30 to TRBJ1-4; D might be TRBD1 (5 bases). The V gene's germline CDR1 is GTSNPN and CDR2 SVGIG (reference sequence). V shed 2 bases and J shed 5 bases, with 9 bases lying between them. The CDR3 loop spans 13 amino acids. The CDR3 reads CAWSLGLNEKLFF. As DNA, the CDR3 is TGTGCCTGGAGTTTGGGGCTAAATGAAAAACTGTTTTTT.

This chain uses TRBV3-1 (or the pseudogene TRBV3-2) with TRBJ1-2; perhaps TRBD1 as D (5 bases). Germline loops: CDR1 LGHDT, CDR2 YNNKEL (reference sequence). V shed 4 bases and J shed 4 bases, with 13 bases lying between them. The CDR3 loop spans 14 amino acids. DNA for the CDR3: TGTGCCAGCAGCCCCCTGTCGGGGGGCTATGGCTACACCTTC. It encodes CASSPLSGGYGYTF.

The rearrangement uses TRBV20-1 and TRBJ2-5; D possibly corresponds to TRBD2 (5 bases). The germline V gene encodes CDR1 DFQATT and CDR2 SNEGSKA (reference sequence). The CDR3 length is 15 residues. V was clipped by 3 bases and J by 1 base, with 15 bases between them. The CDR3 reads CSASKGASGQETQYF. The CDR3 nucleotides read TGCAGTGCTAGTAAGGGAGCGAGCGGCCAAGAGACCCAGTACTTC.

This rearrangement joins TRBV5-1 to TRBJ2-3; no firm D call. The CDR3 is 13 residues long. The germline V gene encodes CDR1 SGHRS and CDR2 YFSETQ. V lost 0 bases and J lost 8, with 10 bases in between. The CDR3 protein is CASSLASRSTQYF. CDR3 nucleotides: TGCGCCAGCAGCTTGGCGTCCCGTTCTACGCAGTATTTT.

This chain links TRBV19 with TRBJ1-4, with D hard to call. V lost 7 bases to trimming and J lost 4 bases, with 10 bases between them. The CDR3 is 13 residues long. Germline CDR1 and CDR2: LNHDA and SQIVND (reference sequence). This CDR3 reads CASKPEGNEKLFF. In nucleotides, the CDR3 is TGTGCCAGTAAACCGGAGGGTAATGAAAAACTGTTTTTT.

V is TRBV14 and J is TRBJ1-6; D is unclear. The ends were cut back, 1 base at V and 7 bases at J, with 8 bases in the middle. The CDR3 spans 14 residues. The germline V gene encodes CDR1 SGHDN and CDR2 FVKESK. DNA of the CDR3: TGTGCCAGCAGCCAAGGGCAGTTCAATTCACCCCTCCACTTT. Translation: CASSQGQFNSPLHF.